The 5 T cell receptor beta chains listed next were all sequenced from one sample in a study of blood T cell repertoires in COVID-19. Libraries were prepared by immunoSEQ multiplex PCR; TCRdb keeps only in-frame clonotypes and omits some of them. The table has around 120,000 clones, about 87% seen once. Sequencing was carried out using peripheral blood. These receptors all come from a woman aged 70-85 years with acute or convalescent COVID-19.

V gene TRBV28 combines with J gene TRBJ1-4; D not resolved. Germline loops: CDR1 MDHEN, CDR2 SYDVKM. The CDR3 is 12 residues long. V was clipped by 2 bases and J by 6 bases, with 4 bases between them. CDR3 DNA sequence: TGTGCCAGCAGTTTAGCGGATGAAAAACTGTTTTTT. This encodes CASSLADEKLFF.

The V call is TRBV5-1, the J call TRBJ2-3; tentative D call: TRBD2 (6 bases). The CDR3 extends over 15 amino acids. Germline CDR1 is SGHRS and CDR2 is YFSETQ. V was cut by 4 bases and J by 2 bases, with 14 bases left in between. CDR3: CASSGGGTLTDTQYF. Written as DNA, the CDR3 is TGCGCCAGCAGCGGTGGGGGGACCCTCACAGATACGCAGTATTTT.

The V call is TRBV18, the J call TRBJ1-2, with D possibly TRBD1 on 5 matching bases. The CDR3 totals 14 residues. Germline lookup yields CDR1 KGHSH and CDR2 LQKENI. Trimming stripped 3 bases from V and 0 bases from J, with 8 bases between. The CDR3 nucleotides are TGTGCCAGCTCACCCGGGGGTTCTAACTATGGCTACACCTTC. Its translation is CASSPGGSNYGYTF.

This sequence joins TRBV6-5 and TRBJ1-1, with D perhaps matching TRBD1 (5 bases). This CDR3 has 13 amino acids. Germline V lookup: CDR1 MNHEY, CDR2 SVGAGI. V lost 6 bases, J lost 0 bases, and 8 bases lay in between. This CDR3 is CASRGPMNTEAFF. The CDR3 DNA follows: TGTGCCAGCAGGGGGCCCATGAACACTGAAGCTTTCTTT.

J is TRBJ1-2 and V is TRBV6-6, with 8 bases identical to TRBD1. With V trimmed by 6 bases and J by 8 bases, 8 bases remained unmatched. CDR1 is MNHNY, CDR2 SVGAGI, per germline (reference sequence). The CDR3 is 13 residues long. The CDR3 nucleotides are TGTGCCAGCAGACCGACAGGGGATGACGGCTACACCTTC. Residues: CASRPTGDDGYTF.